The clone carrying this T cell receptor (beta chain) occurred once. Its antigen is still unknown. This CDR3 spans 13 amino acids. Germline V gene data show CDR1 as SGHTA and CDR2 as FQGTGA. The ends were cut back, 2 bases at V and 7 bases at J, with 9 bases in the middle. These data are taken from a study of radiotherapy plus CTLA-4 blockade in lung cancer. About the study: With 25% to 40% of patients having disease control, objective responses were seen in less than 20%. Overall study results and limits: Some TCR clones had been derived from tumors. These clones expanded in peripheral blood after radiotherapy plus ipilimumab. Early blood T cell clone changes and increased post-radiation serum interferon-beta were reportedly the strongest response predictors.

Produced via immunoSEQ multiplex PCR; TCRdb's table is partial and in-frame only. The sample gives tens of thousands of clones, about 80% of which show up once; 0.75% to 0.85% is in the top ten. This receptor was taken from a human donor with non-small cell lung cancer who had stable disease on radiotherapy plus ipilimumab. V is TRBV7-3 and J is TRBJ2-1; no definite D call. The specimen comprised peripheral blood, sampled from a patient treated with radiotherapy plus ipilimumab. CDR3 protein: CASSLEAANEQFF. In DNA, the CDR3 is TGTGCCAGCAGCTTAGAGGCGGCAAATGAGCAGTTCTTC.